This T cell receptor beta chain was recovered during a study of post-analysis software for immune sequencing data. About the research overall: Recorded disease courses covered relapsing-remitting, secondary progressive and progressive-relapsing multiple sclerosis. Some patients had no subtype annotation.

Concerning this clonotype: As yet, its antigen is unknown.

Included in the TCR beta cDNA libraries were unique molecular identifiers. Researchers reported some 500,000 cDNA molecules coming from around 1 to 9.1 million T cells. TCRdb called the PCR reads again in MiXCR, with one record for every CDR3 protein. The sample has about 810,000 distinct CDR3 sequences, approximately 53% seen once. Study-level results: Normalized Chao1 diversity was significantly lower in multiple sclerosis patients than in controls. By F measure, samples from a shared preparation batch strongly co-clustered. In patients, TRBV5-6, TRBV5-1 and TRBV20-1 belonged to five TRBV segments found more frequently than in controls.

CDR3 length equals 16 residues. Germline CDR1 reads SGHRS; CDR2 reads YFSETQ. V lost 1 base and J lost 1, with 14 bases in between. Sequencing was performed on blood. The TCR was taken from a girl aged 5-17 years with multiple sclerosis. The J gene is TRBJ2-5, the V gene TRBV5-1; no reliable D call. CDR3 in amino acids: CASSLNYGRIQETQYF. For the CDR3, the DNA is TGCGCCAGCAGCTTGAACTATGGACGCATCCAAGAGACCCAGTACTTC.